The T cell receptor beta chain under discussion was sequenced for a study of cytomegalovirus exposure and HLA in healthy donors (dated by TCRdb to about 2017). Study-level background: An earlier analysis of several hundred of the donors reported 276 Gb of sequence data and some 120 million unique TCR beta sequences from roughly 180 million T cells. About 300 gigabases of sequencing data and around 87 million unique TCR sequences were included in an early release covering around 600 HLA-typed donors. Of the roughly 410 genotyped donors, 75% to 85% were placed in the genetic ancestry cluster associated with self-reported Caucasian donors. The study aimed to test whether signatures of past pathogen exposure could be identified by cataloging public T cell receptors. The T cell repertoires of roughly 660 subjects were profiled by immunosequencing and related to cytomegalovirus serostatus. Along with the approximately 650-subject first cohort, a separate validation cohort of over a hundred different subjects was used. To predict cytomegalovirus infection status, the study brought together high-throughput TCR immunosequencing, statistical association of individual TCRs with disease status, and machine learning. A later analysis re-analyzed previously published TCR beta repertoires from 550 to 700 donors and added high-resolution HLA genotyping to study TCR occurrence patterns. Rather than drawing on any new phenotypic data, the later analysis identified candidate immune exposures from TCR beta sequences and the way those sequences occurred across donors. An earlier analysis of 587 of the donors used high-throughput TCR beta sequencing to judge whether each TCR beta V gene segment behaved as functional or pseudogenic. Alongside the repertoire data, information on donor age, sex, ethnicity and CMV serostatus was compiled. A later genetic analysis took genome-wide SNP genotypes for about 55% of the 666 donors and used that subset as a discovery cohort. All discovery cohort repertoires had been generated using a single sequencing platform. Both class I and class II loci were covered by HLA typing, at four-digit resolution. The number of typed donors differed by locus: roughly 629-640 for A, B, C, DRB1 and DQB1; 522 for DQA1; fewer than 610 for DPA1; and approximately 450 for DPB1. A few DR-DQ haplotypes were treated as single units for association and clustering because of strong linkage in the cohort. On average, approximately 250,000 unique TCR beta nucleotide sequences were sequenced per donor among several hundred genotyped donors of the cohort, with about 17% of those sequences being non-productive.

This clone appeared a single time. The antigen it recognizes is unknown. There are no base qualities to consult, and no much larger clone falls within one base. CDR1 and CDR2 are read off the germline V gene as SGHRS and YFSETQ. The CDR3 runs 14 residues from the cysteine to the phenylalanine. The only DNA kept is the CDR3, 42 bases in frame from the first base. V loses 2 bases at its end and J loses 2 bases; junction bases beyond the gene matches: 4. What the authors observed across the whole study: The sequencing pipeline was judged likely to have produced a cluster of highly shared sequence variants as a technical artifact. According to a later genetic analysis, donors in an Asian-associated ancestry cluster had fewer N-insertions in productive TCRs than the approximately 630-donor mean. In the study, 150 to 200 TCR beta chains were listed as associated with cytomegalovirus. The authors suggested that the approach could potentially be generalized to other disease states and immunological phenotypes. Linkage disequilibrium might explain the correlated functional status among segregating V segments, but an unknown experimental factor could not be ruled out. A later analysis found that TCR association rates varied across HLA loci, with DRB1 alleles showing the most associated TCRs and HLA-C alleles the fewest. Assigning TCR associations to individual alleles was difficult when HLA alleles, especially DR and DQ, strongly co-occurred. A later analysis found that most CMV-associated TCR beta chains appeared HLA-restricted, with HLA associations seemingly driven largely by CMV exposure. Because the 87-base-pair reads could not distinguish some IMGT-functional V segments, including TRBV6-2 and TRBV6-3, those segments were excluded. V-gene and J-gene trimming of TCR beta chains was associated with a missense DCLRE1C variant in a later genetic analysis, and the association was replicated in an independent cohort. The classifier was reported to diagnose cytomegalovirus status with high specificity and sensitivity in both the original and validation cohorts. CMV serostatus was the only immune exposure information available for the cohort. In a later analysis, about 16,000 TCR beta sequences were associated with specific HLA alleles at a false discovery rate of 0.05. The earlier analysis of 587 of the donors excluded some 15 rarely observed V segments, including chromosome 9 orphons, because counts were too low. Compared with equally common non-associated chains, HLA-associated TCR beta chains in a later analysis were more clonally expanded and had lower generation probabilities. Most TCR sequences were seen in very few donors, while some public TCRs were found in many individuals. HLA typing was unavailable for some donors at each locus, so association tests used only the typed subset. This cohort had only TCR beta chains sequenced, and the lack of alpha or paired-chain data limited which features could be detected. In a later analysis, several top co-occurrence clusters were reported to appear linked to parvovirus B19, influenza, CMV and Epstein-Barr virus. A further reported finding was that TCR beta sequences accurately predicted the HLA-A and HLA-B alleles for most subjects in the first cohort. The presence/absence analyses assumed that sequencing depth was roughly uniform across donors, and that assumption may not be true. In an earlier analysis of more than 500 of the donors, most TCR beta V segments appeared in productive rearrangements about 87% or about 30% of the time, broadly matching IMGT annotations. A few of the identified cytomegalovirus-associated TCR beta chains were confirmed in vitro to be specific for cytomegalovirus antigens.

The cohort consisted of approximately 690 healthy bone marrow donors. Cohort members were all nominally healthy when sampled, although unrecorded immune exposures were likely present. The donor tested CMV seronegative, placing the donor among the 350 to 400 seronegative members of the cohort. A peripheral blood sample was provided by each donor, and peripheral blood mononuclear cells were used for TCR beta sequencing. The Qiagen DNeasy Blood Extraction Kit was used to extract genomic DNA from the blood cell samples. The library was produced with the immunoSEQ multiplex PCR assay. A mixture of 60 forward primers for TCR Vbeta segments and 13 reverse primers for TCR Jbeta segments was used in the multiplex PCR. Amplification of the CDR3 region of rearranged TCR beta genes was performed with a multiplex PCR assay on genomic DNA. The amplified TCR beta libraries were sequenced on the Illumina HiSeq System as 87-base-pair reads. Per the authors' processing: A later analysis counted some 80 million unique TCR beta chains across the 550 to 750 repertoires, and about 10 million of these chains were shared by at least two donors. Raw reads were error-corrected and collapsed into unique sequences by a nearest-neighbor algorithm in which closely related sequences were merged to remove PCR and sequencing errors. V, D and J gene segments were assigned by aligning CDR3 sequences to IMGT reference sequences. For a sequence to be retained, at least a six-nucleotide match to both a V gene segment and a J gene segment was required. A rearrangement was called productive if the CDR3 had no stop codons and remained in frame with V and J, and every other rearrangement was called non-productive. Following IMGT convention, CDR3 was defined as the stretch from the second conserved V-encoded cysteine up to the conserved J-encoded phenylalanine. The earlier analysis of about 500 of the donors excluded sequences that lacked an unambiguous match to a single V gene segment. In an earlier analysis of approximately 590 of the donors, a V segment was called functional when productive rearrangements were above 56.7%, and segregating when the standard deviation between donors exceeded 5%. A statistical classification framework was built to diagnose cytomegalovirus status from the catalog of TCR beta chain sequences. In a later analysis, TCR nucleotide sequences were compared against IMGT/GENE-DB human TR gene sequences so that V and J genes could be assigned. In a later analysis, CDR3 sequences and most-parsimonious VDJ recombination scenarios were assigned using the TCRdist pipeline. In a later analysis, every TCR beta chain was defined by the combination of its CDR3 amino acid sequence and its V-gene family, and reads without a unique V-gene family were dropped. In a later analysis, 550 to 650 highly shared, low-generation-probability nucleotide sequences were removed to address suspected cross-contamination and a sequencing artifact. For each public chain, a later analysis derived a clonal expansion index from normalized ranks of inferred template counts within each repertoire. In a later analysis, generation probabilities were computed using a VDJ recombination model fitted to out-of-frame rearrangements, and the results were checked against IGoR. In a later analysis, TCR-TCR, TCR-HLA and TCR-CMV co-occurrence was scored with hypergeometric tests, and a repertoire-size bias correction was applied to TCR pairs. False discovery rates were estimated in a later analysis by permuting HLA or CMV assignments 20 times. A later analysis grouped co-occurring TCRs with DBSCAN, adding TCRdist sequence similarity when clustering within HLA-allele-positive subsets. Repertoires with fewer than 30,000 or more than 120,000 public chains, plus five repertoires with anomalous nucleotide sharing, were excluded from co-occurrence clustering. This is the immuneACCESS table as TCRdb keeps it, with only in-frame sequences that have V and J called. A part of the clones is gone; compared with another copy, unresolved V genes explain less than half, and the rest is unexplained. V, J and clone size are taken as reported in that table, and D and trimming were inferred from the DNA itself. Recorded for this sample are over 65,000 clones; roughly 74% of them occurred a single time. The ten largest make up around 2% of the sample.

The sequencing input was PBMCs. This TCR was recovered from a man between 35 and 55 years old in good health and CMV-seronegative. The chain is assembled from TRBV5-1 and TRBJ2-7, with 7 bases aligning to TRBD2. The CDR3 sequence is CASSFGAGAYEQYF. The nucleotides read TGCGCCAGCAGCTTCGGCGCGGGAGCCTACGAGCAGTACTTC.